Below, one TCR beta chain is given with its context. The antigen is undetermined. This specimen comes from a study of identical twins. Study outcomes and limitations: Interpretation of the results relied on cross-sectional statistical analysis and not on following the same donors.

cDNA molecules carried unique molecular identifiers, and template switching added a universal primer site. MiXCR, applied by TCRdb to the 5' RACE reads, yields one record per CDR3 protein. The sample yields around 1.7 million distinct CDR3 sequences, more than 30% seen once. What was sequenced was cord blood. This TCR came from a newborn girl in good health.

CDR3 sequence reads: CSAPTSGSSDTQYF. CDR3 sequence (DNA): TGCAGTGCCCCGACTAGCGGGAGTTCAGATACGCAGTATTTT. The chain links TRBV20-1 to TRBJ2-3, with 12 bases fitting TRBD2. The CDR3 totals 14 residues. V was pared by 6 bases and J by 4 bases, with 5 bases of the junction left unmatched. Germline V gene sequence: CDR1 DFQATT, CDR2 SNEGSKA (reference sequence).